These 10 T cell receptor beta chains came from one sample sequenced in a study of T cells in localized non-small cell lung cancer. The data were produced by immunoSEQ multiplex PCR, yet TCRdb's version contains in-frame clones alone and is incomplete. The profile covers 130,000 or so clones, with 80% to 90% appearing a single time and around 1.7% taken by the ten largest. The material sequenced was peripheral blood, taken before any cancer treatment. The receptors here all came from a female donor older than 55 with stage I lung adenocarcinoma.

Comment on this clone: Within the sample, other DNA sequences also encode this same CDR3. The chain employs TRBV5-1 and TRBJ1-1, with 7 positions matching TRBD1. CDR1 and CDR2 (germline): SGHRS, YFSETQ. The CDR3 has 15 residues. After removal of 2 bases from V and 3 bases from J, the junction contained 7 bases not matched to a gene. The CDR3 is CASSFKGTADTEAFF. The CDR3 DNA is TGCGCCAGCAGCTTCAAAGGGACAGCAGACACTGAAGCTTTCTTT.

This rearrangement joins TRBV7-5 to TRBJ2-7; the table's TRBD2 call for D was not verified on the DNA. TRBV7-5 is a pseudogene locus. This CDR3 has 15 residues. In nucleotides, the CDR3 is TGTGCCAGAAGCTCAATGGGACTACTCTCCTACGAGCAGTACTTC. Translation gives CARSSMGLLSYEQYF.

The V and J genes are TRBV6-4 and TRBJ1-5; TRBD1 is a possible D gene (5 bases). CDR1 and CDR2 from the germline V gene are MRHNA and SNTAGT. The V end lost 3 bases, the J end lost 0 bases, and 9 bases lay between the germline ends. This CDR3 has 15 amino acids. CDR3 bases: TGTGCCAGCAGTGAAGACAGTTATAGCAATCAGCCCCAGCATTTT. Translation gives CASSEDSYSNQPQHF.

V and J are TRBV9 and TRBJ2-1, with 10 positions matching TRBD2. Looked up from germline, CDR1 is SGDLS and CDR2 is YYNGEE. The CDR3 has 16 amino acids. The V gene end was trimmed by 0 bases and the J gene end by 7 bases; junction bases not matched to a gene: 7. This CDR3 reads CASSVAPAGGWNEQFF. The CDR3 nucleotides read TGTGCCAGCAGCGTAGCTCCAGCGGGAGGGTGGAATGAGCAGTTCTTC. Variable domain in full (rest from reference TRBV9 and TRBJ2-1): DSGVTQTPKHLITATGQRVTLRCSPRSGDLSVYWYQQSLDQGLQFLIQYYNGEERAKGNILERFSAQQFPDLHSELNLSSLELGDSALYFCASSVAPAGGWNEQFFGPGTRLTVL.

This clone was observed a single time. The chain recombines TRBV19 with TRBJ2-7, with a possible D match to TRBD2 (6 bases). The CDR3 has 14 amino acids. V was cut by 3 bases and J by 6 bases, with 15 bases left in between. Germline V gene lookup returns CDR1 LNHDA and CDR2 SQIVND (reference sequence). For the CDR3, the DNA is TGTGCCAGTAGTATGCCCCAGCGGGTGTCCGAGCAGTACTTC. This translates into CASSMPQRVSEQYF.

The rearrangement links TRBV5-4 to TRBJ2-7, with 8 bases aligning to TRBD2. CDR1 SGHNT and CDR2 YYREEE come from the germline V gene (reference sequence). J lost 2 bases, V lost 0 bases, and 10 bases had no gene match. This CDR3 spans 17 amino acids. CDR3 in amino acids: CASSLDLLQAGAYEQYF. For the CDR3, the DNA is TGTGCCAGCAGCTTGGATCTTCTACAAGCGGGAGCCTACGAGCAGTACTTC.

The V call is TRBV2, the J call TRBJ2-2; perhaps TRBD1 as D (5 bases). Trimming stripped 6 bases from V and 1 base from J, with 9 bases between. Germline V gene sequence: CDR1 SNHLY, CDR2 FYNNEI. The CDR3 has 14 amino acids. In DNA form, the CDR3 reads TGTGCCAGCAGGAACGACAGGAACACCGGGGAGCTGTTTTTT. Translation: CASRNDRNTGELFF.

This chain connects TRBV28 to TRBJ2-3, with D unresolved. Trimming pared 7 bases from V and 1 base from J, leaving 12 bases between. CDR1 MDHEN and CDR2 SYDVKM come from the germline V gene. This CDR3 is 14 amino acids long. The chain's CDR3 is CASIATAGTDTQYF. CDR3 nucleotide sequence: TGTGCCAGCATCGCGACCGCAGGCACAGATACGCAGTATTTT.

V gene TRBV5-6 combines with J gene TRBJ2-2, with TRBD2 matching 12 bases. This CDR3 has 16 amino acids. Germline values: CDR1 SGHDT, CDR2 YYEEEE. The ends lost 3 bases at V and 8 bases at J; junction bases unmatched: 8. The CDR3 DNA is TGTGCCAGCAGCTCTAGCGGGAGGGCCAAAATTGGGGAGCTGTTTTTT. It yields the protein CASSSSGRAKIGELFF. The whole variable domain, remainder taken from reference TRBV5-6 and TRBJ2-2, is DAGVTQSPTHLIKTRGQQVTLRCSPKSGHDTVSWYQQALGQGPQFIFQYYEEEERQRGNFPDRFSGHQFPNYSSELNVNALLLGDSALYLCASSSSGRAKIGELFFGEGSRLTVL.

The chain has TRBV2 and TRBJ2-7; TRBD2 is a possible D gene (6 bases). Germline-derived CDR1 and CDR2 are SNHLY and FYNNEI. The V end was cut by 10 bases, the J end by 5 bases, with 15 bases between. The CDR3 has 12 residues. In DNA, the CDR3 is TGTGCCATTACCTGGGCTAGCGACGAGCAGTACTTC. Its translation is CAITWASDEQYF.